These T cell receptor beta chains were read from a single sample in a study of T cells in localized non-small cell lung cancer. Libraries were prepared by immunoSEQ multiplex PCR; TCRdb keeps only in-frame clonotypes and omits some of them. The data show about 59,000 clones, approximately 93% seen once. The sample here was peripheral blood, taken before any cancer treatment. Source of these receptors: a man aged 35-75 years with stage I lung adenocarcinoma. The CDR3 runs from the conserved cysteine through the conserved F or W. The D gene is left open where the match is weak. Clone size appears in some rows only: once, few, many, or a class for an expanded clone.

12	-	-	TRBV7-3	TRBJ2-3	TGTGCCAGCAGTTCCCTAGGGTTACCGCAGTATTTT	CASSSLGLPQYF
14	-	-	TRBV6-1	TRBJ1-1	TGTGCCAGCAGTGAATTGGGGGAGGGCACTGAAGCTTTCTTT	CASSELGEGTEAFF
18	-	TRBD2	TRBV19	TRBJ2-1	TGTGCCAGTAGTATTCCGGTGCGAGCGGGGGGAACAATCTATGAGCAGTTCTTC	CASSIPVRAGGTIYEQFF
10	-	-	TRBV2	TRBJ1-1	TGTGCCAGCGCAATTAGGGAAGCTTTCTTT	CASAIREAFF
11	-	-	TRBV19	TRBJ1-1	TGTGCCAGTAATCGGTGGACTGAAGCTTTCTTT	CASNRWTEAFF
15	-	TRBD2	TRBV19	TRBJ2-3	TGTGCCAGTAGTATAGATAGCGGGGACACAGATACGCAGTATTTT	CASSIDSGDTDTQYF
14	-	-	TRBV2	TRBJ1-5	TGTGCCAGCAGTGACCGGGGATTGGGTCAGCCCCAGCATTTT	CASSDRGLGQPQHF
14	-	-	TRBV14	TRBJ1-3	TGTGCCAGCAGCCAAGATCCAGGGTTTGCCACCATATATTTT	CASSQDPGFATIYF
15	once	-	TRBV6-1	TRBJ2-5	TGTGCCAGCAGTGAACTGACAGGAAGGAAAGAGACCCAGTACTTC	CASSELTGRKETQYF
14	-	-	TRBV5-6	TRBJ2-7	TGTGCCAGCAGCTTGGGGAGGGGGTTGGACGAGCAGTACTTC	CASSLGRGLDEQYF
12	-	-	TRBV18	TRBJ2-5	TGTGCCAGCTCACAGGAACAAGAGACCCAGTACTTC	CASSQEQETQYF
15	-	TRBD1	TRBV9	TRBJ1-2	TGTGCCAGCAGCACGACTTCCGGGACAGGGAATGGCTACACCTTC	CASSTTSGTGNGYTF
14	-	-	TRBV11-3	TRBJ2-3	TGTGCCAGCAGCCTACTAGCTATTGCAGATACGCAGTATTTT	CASSLLAIADTQYF
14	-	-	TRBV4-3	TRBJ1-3	TGCGCCAGCAGCCAAGAAGCCCAGGGTTACACCATATATTTT	CASSQEAQGYTIYF
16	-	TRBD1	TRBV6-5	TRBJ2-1	TGTGCCAGCAGTTACTTCCGGGACAGGGGGCAGGGTGAGCAGTTCTTC	CASSYFRDRGQGEQFF
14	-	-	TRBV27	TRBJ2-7	TGTGCCAGCAGTTTATATTGGGCTTCCTACGAGCAGTACTTC	CASSLYWASYEQYF
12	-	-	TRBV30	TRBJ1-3	TGTGCCCGCGGGGAGTCTGGAAACACCATATATTTT	CARGESGNTIYF
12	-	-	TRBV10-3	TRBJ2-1	TGTGCCATCAGCCTAGGGCCGGGAGTGCGGTTCTTC	CAISLGPGVRFF
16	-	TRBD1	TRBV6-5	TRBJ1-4	TGTGCCAGCAGATACTGGACAGGGCCCAAGAATGAAAAACTGTTTTTT	CASRYWTGPKNEKLFF
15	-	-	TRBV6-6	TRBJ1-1	TGTGCCAGCAGAGGAGGGGCGGGAGGGGCCTTTGAAGCTTTCTTT	CASRGGAGGAFEAFF
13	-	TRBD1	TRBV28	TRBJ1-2	TGTGCCAGCAGTTTAGACAGGGTTGTAGGCTACACCTTC	CASSLDRVVGYTF
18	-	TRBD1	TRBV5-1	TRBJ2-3	TGCGCCAGCAGCTTGGGGCCCGAACAGGGGGCCTTCCCAGATACGCAGTATTTT	CASSLGPEQGAFPDTQYF
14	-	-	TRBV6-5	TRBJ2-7	TGTGCCAGCAGTAAGGCGGACAGTAACTACGAGCAGTACTTC	CASSKADSNYEQYF
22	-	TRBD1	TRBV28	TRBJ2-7	TGTGCCAGCAGTTTATATTCGGCGGACAGGGGGAGAGGTGGGAGCCTGACCTACGAGCAGTACTTC	CASSLYSADRGRGGSLTYEQYF
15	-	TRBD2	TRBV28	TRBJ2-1	TGTGCCAGCAGTTTAGGCGGGAGGGACTACAATGAGCAGTTCTTC	CASSLGGRDYNEQFF
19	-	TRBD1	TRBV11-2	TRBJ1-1	TGTGCCAGCAGCTCCTATCGGGGCGGGGACAGGGGTATGAACACTGAAGCTTTCTTT	CASSSYRGGDRGMNTEAFF
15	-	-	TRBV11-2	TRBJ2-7	TGTGCCAGCACCCCAACCCCCGGGTTCTCCTACGAGCAGTACTTC	CASTPTPGFSYEQYF
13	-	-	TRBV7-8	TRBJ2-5	TGTGCCAGCAGCTTAGGATCGGGAGAGACCCAGTACTTC	CASSLGSGETQYF
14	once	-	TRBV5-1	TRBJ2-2	TGCGCCAGCAGAGTGGCACCCGCCTCCGGGGAGCTGTTTTTT	CASRVAPASGELFF
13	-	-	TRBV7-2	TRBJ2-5	TGTGCCAGCAGCTTAGACAAATGGGCGACCCAGTACTTC	CASSLDKWATQYF
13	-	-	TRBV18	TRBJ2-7	TGTGCCAGCTCACCGGCAGGAGATAGCGAGCAGTACTTC	CASSPAGDSEQYF
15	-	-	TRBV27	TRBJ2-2	TGTGCCAGCAGAATAGGGGGGCCCTATGCCGGGGAGCTGTTTTTT	CASRIGGPYAGELFF
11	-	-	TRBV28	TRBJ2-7	TGTGCCAGCAGAACCCCCTACGAGCAGTACTTC	CASRTPYEQYF
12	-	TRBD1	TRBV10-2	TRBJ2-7	TGCGCCAGCAAGGACAGGGACTACGAGCAGTACTTC	CASKDRDYEQYF
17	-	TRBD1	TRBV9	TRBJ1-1	TGTGCCAGCAGCCCGAGAGGAGGGGGCGGGTTTAGCACTGAAGCTTTCTTT	CASSPRGGGGFSTEAFF
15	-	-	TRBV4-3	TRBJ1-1	TGCGCCAGCAGCCAAGAGAGGACACTCAACACTGAAGCTTTCTTT	CASSQERTLNTEAFF
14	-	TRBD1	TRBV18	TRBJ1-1	TGTGCCAGCTCTCCCGGGACAGGGGCAGGCGCAGCTTTCTTT	CASSPGTGAGAAFF
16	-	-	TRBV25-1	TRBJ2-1	TGTGCCAGCAGTGCACTCACGAGCGGAACTCGGGGTGTGCAGTTCTTC	CASSALTSGTRGVQFF
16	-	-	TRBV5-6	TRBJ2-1	TGTGCCAGCAGCCCAAGGCAGGGTGTGCTACAATGGGAGCAGTTCTTC	CASSPRQGVLQWEQFF
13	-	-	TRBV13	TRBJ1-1	TGTGCCAGCAGCTTAGAGGAGAACACTGAAGCTTTCTTT	CASSLEENTEAFF
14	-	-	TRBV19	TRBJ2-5	TGTGCCAGCGCCCGTGGCCACGGGGTGGAGACCCAGTACTTC	CASARGHGVETQYF
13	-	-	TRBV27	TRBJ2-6	TGTGCCAGCATGGGTTGGGGGGCCAACGTCCTGACTTTC	CASMGWGANVLTF
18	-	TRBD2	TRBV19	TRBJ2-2	TGTGCCAGTAGTTATATCCTTAGCGGGAGGAAGAACACCGGGGAGCTGTTTTTT	CASSYILSGRKNTGELFF
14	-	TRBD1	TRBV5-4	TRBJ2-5	TGTGCCAGCAGCTCCAGGGGGAAGGAAGAGACCCAGTACTTC	CASSSRGKEETQYF
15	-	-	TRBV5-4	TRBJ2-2	TGTGCCAGCAGCTTGGAGCCAAGGGGTGCCGGGGAGCTGTTTTTT	CASSLEPRGAGELFF
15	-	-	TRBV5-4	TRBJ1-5	TGTGCCAGCAGCCAAACGGGAGAGGGTGGTCAGCCCCAGCATTTT	CASSQTGEGGQPQHF
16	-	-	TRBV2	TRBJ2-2	TGTGCCAGCAGTGAAAAACCCCGTTTTGGCCCCGGGGAGCTGTTTTTT	CASSEKPRFGPGELFF
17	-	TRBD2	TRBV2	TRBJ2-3	TGTGCCAGCGCGCCGACCAGGATTCGGGAGGCGTCAGATACGCAGTATTTT	CASAPTRIREASDTQYF